This is a list of T cell receptor beta chains from one sample in a study of shared clonotypes between healthy human individuals. This table comes from immunoSEQ multiplex PCR, and its TCRdb copy is limited to in-frame clones, with some not included. The sample shows about a million clones, 60% to 85% of them seen only once. Sequenced sample: memory CD4+ T cells sorted from blood. The receptors come from a man aged 18 to 35 in good health. CDR3s include the opening cysteine and the closing phenylalanine or tryptophan. Each record gives: V gene, J gene, D gene, clone size, CDR3 protein, CDR3 DNA. A D gene is named only where the DNA matches it firmly. Size is omitted from some rows. Given values are once, few, many or a class for expanded clones.

V: TRBV7-2; J: TRBJ2-5; D: NA; size: once; CDR3: CASSFQRNLQETQYF; DNA: TGTGCCAGCAGCTTCCAGCGGAACCTCCAAGAGACCCAGTACTTC
V: TRBV5-4; J: TRBJ2-3; D: NA; size: NA; CDR3: CASSLGQGAATQYF; DNA: TGTGCCAGCAGCTTGGGGCAGGGCGCGGCTACGCAGTATTTT
V: TRBV5-4; J: TRBJ1-2; D: TRBD1; size: NA; CDR3: CASSKGQGYGYTF; DNA: TGTGCCAGCAGCAAGGGACAGGGCTATGGCTACACCTTC
V: TRBV29-1; J: TRBJ2-1; D: TRBD2; size: NA; CDR3: CSASTSGSGNEQFF; DNA: TGCAGCGCATCTACTAGCGGGAGCGGGAATGAGCAGTTCTTC
V: TRBV5-1; J: TRBJ2-7; D: NA; size: NA; CDR3: CASSLTGPYEQYF; DNA: TGCGCCAGCAGCTTAACGGGCCCCTACGAGCAGTACTTC
V: TRBV6-1; J: TRBJ1-1; D: TRBD1; size: NA; CDR3: CASRTGEVTEAFF; DNA: TGTGCCAGTAGGACAGGAGAGGTCACTGAAGCTTTCTTT
V: TRBV15; J: TRBJ1-5; D: NA; size: NA; CDR3: CATSRDRFGTQHF; DNA: TGTGCCACCAGCAGAGATCGATTTGGGACCCAGCATTTT
V: TRBV7-2; J: TRBJ2-2; D: TRBD2; size: NA; CDR3: CASTPPGGNTGELFF; DNA: TGTGCCAGCACCCCTCCGGGAGGGAACACCGGGGAGCTGTTTTTT
V: TRBV5-1; J: TRBJ1-1; D: NA; size: NA; CDR3: CASSSRAGSDTEAFF; DNA: TGCGCCAGCAGCTCAAGGGCAGGTTCCGACACTGAAGCTTTCTTT
V: TRBV7-2; J: TRBJ2-1; D: NA; size: once; CDR3: CASSLAGFGEQFF; DNA: TGTGCCAGCAGCTTAGCAGGCTTTGGGGAGCAGTTCTTC
V: TRBV11-2; J: TRBJ1-2; D: NA; size: NA; CDR3: CASSLDLQGGYTF; DNA: TGTGCCAGCAGCTTAGATCTGCAGGGTGGCTACACCTTC
V: TRBV7-2; J: TRBJ2-2; D: TRBD1; size: NA; CDR3: CASSAGTGGTGELFF; DNA: TGTGCCAGCAGCGCCGGGACAGGGGGTACCGGGGAGCTGTTTTTT
V: TRBV6-1; J: TRBJ2-7; D: TRBD1; size: once; CDR3: CASSGQGTYEQYF; DNA: TGTGCCAGCAGTGGACAGGGGACCTACGAGCAGTACTTC
V: TRBV5-1; J: TRBJ2-5; D: TRBD2; size: NA; CDR3: CASSGGLAGGPETQYF; DNA: TGCGCCAGCAGCGGCGGACTAGCGGGGGGGCCCGAGACCCAGTACTTC
V: TRBV27; J: TRBJ1-2; D: NA; size: NA; CDR3: CASRQTSGSSYGYTF; DNA: TGTGCCAGCAGGCAGACCTCGGGCAGTAGCTATGGCTACACCTTC
V: TRBV5-1; J: TRBJ2-1; D: NA; size: NA; CDR3: CASSLAGGRSSYNEQFF; DNA: TGCGCCAGCAGCTTGGCCGGAGGGAGGAGCTCCTACAATGAGCAGTTCTTC
V: TRBV21-1; J: TRBJ2-5; D: NA; size: NA; CDR3: CASSKKVSSGGVGYQETQYF; DNA: TGTGCCAGCAGCAAAAAGGTATCTAGCGGGGGGGTCGGTTATCAAGAGACCCAGTACTTC
V: TRBV4-1; J: TRBJ2-1; D: NA; size: NA; CDR3: CASSQVEWTSSYNEQFF; DNA: TGCGCCAGCAGCCAAGTTGAATGGACGAGCTCCTACAATGAGCAGTTCTTC
V: TRBV6-1; J: TRBJ2-4; D: TRBD2; size: NA; CDR3: CASRESLAGAQLAKNIQYF; DNA: TGTGCCAGCAGGGAATCACTAGCGGGGGCCCAACTAGCCAAAAACATTCAGTACTTC
V: TRBV5-4; J: TRBJ2-5; D: NA; size: NA; CDR3: CASSLGILTQETQYF; DNA: TGTGCCAGCAGCTTGGGGATCTTAACTCAAGAGACCCAGTACTTC
V: TRBV19; J: TRBJ2-5; D: TRBD1; size: few; CDR3: CASSTGTGAAQETQYF; DNA: TGTGCCAGTAGTACGGGGACAGGGGCCGCCCAAGAGACCCAGTACTTC
V: TRBV30; J: TRBJ2-3; D: NA; size: NA; CDR3: CAWSAGASTDTQYF; DNA: TGTGCCTGGAGTGCCGGGGCTAGCACAGATACGCAGTATTTT
V: TRBV6-1; J: TRBJ1-2; D: NA; size: NA; CDR3: CASSEGAGNYGYTF; DNA: TGTGCCAGCAGTGAGGGGGCAGGAAACTATGGCTACACCTTC
V: TRBV6-1; J: TRBJ2-2; D: NA; size: few; CDR3: CASSEVSRGATGELFF; DNA: TGTGCCAGCAGTGAAGTATCCAGGGGAGCCACCGGGGAGCTGTTTTTT
V: TRBV9; J: TRBJ1-5; D: TRBD1; size: few; CDR3: CASSPTGQYNQPQHF; DNA: TGTGCCAGCAGCCCCACGGGACAGTACAATCAGCCCCAGCATTTT
V: TRBV5-1; J: TRBJ2-7; D: NA; size: NA; CDR3: CASSLVDSTWPSEQYF; DNA: TGCGCCAGCAGCTTGGTGGACTCCACCTGGCCCTCCGAGCAGTACTTC
V: TRBV11-2; J: TRBJ2-3; D: NA; size: NA; CDR3: CASSSGLQGTQYF; DNA: TGTGCCAGCAGCTCGGGCCTCCAGGGTACGCAGTATTTT
V: TRBV7-8; J: TRBJ2-5; D: NA; size: NA; CDR3: CASSFVTNQETQYF; DNA: TGTGCCAGCAGCTTTGTGACTAACCAAGAGACCCAGTACTTC
V: TRBV5-4; J: TRBJ2-3; D: TRBD2; size: NA; CDR3: CASSLLAGGGDTQYF; DNA: TGTGCCAGCAGCTTACTAGCGGGAGGTGGAGATACGCAGTATTTT
V: TRBV27; J: TRBJ2-7; D: NA; size: NA; CDR3: CASSLAGISYEQYF; DNA: TGTGCCAGCAGTTTAGCCGGGATCTCCTACGAGCAGTACTTC
V: TRBV19; J: TRBJ1-5; D: NA; size: NA; CDR3: CASSRTVSNQPQHF; DNA: TGTGCCAGTAGTAGGACGGTTAGCAATCAGCCCCAGCATTTT